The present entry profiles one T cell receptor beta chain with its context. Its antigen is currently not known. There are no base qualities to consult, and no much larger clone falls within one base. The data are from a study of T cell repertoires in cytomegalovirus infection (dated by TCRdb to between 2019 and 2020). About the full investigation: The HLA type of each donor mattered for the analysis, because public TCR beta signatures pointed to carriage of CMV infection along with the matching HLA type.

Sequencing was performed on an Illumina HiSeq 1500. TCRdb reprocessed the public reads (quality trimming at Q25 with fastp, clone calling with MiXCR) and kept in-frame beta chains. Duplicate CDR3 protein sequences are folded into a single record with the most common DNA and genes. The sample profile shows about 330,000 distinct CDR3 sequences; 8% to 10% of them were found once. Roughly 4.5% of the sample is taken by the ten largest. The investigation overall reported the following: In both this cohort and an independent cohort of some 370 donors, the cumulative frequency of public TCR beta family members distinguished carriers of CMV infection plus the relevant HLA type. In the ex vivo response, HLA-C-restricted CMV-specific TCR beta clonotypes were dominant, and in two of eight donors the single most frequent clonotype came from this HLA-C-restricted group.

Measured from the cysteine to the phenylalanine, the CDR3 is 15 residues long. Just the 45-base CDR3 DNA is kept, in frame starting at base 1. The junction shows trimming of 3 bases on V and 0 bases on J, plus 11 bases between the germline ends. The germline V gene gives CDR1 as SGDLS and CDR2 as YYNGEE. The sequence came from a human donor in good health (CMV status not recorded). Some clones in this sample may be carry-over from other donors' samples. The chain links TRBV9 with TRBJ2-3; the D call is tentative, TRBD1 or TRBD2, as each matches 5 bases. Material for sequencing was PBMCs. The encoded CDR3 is CASSGQRASTDTQYF. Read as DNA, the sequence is TGTGCCAGCAGCGGACAGAGGGCCAGCACAGATACGCAGTATTTT.